This paragraph reports one T cell receptor (beta chain). Its antigen is unidentified. This specimen belongs to a study of T cell responses to AZD1222 COVID-19 vaccine. Study context: Pooled samples include second doses given at about 4 or 12 weeks.

Study conclusions and caveats: Unmutated variant regions reportedly attract nearly half of all spike-specific TCRs.

TCRdb keeps only in-frame clones here, not all; method: immunoSEQ multiplex PCR. Here the sample spans 130,000 or so clones, approximately 94% being singletons. The sequenced sample was peripheral blood, obtained on day 0 of AZD1222 vaccination. This TCR was sampled from an adult in good health.

CDR3 in DNA: TGTGCCAGTAGTAGAGGACTAGCGGGAGGGCCATTGGGCGAGCAGTACTTC. It is translated as CASSRGLAGGPLGEQYF. The chain links TRBV19 to TRBJ2-7; 15 bases are shared with TRBD2. The CDR3 length is 17 residues. Germline V gives CDR1 LNHDA, CDR2 SQIVND (reference sequence). Trimming cost V 4 bases and J 6 bases; bases outside gene matches: 10.